Sequencing of this T cell receptor beta chain was carried out in a study of OX40 agonist ivuxolimab in advanced cancers. Across the whole study: Treatment of patients was with ivuxolimab, an agonistic anti-OX40 (CD134) antibody. Findings and caveats of the study: Researchers did not establish what antigens the expanded peripheral T cells target.

The CDR3 covers 19 residues. V dropped 1 base and J dropped 6; count of bases not matched to a gene: 15. The germline V gene encodes CDR1 SGHAT and CDR2 FQNNGV. Comments on this clone: The antigen remains unidentified.

The repertoire was sequenced with immunoSEQ multiplex PCR; TCRdb's copy has only in-frame clones and lacks some. The sample holds just over 90,000 clones, roughly 94% seen once. The V call is TRBV11-2, the J call TRBJ2-1; 10 bases are shared with TRBD2. The TCR was taken from an adult with an advanced solid tumor such as melanoma, head and neck, liver or kidney cancer. The sequencing here drew on CD4+ or CD8+ T cells sorted from blood, taken in a trial of the OX40 agonist ivuxolimab. The CDR3 reads CASSLATSGRDILRNEQFF. The CDR3 DNA is TGTGCCAGCAGCTTAGCGACGAGCGGGAGGGATATTCTACGCAATGAGCAGTTCTTC.